A single sample gave rise to the 22 T cell receptor beta chains below, sequenced in a study of T-cell memory formation after mild COVID-19. From the 5' RACE reads, TCRdb called clonotypes with MiXCR, one entry per CDR3 protein. The sample consists of around 200,000 distinct CDR3 sequences, roughly 20% of them appearing once. The specimen sequenced was PBMCs or a T cell subset sorted from them (not recorded which). The receptors shown here come from a man aged 18 to 35 who had mild COVID-19 (a few samples of this study predate the infection). Cell type and time point are not known.

V gene TRBV24-1 combines with J gene TRBJ1-2; D call uncertain. V lost 2 bases, J lost 4 bases, and 7 bases lay in between. The CDR3 contains 13 residues. CDR1 is KGHDR and CDR2 is SFDVKD in the germline V gene. The CDR3 sequence is CATSDSNSYGYTF. In DNA form, the CDR3 reads TGTGCCACCAGTGATTCTAACTCCTATGGCTACACCTTC.

V usage is TRBV6-5 and J usage is TRBJ1-5; maybe TRBD1 (5 bases). Trimming took 6 bases from V and 7 from J, leaving 16 bases between them. The germline CDR1 and CDR2 sequences are MNHEY and SVGAGI. There are 14 residues in the CDR3. CDR3 residues: CASSEGTGAQPQHF. In DNA, the CDR3 is TGTGCCAGCAGCGAAGGGACCGGGGCCCAGCCCCAGCATTTT.

The chain is built from TRBV6-5 and TRBJ2-4; D could derive from TRBD1 or TRBD2 (5 bases each). The CDR3 is 15 residues long. Germline V gene data show CDR1 as MNHEY and CDR2 as SVGAGI. Trimming shortened V by 0 bases and J by 5 bases, and 11 bases separated the two germline ends. The CDR3 DNA reads TGTGCCAGCAGTTACTCGAGTGGGACCCAAAACATTCAGTACTTC. Translating gives CASSYSSGTQNIQYF.

The chain joins TRBV7-2 to TRBJ1-1, with a tentative D call TRBD1 (5 bases). V gave up 5 bases and J gave up 8 bases, with 18 bases separating them. In germline, CDR1 is SGHTA, CDR2 FQGNSA. The length of the CDR3 is 14 residues. CDR3: CASSPGFGRDEAFF. The CDR3 nucleotides are TGTGCCAGCAGCCCGGGGTTTGGGAGGGACGAAGCTTTCTTT.

CDR3 residues: CASSQVNEAWGAFF. The CDR3 nucleotides are TGCGCCAGCAGCCAAGTGAATGAAGCCTGGGGGGCTTTCTTT. This chain connects TRBV4-3 to TRBJ1-1; D possibly corresponds to TRBD1 (5 bases). Germline CDR1 and CDR2: LGHNA and YSLEER. This CDR3 is 14 amino acids long. Trimming removed 1 base at V and 11 bases at J, with 17 bases between.

V gene TRBV9 combines with J gene TRBJ2-7, with a possible D match to TRBD1 (6 bases). Germline V gives CDR1 SGDLS, CDR2 YYNGEE. V was cut by 3 bases and J by 0 bases, with 13 bases left in between. This CDR3 is 15 amino acids long. This chain's CDR3 is CASSEGTWGSYEQYF. The CDR3 coding sequence is TGTGCCAGCAGCGAGGGGACATGGGGCTCCTACGAGCAGTACTTC.

The sample holds a few counts of this clonotype. The chain carries TRBV7-8 and TRBJ2-3, with no clear D. This CDR3 is 13 amino acids long. The V end lost 2 bases, the J end lost 3 bases, and 6 bases lay between the germline ends. CDR1 and CDR2 (germline): SGHVS, FQNEAQ. CDR3 residues: CASSLSATDTQYF. DNA of the CDR3: TGTGCCAGCAGCTTAAGCGCAACAGATACGCAGTATTTT.

This clonotype has just a few counts. This rearrangement joins TRBV18 to TRBJ1-6; the D is unclear. The CDR3 contains 14 residues. The germline CDR1 and CDR2 sequences are KGHSH and LQKENI. Trimming took 3 bases from V and 4 from J, leaving 7 bases between them. The CDR3 sequence is CASSPTDYNSPLHF. DNA of the CDR3: TGTGCCAGCTCACCCACCGATTATAATTCACCCCTCCACTTT.

This clonotype was seen a few times. The rearrangement uses TRBV4-2 and TRBJ1-1; no reliable D call. From germline, CDR1 is LGHNA and CDR2 YNFKEQ. Trimming shortened V by 0 bases and J by 0 bases, and 8 bases separated the two germline ends. The CDR3 is 15 amino acids. The CDR3 nucleotides read TGTGCCAGCAGCCAAGATACATTCATGAACACTGAAGCTTTCTTT. This encodes CASSQDTFMNTEAFF.

The chain has TRBV7-2 and TRBJ1-5; D gene unclear. This CDR3 is 14 amino acids long. The germline gives CDR1 SGHTA, CDR2 FQGNSA. V lost 5 bases and J 1 base, leaving 9 bases between the germline ends. The CDR3 here is CASSPLGSNQPQHF. DNA of the CDR3: TGTGCCAGCAGCCCACTGGGGAGCAATCAGCCCCAGCATTTT.

The rearrangement uses TRBV5-1 and TRBJ2-1; 15 bases fit TRBD2. This CDR3 is built from 15 residues. Germline-derived CDR1 and CDR2 are SGHRS and YFSETQ. Germline trimming cut 3 bases from V and 10 bases from J; bases unmatched to any gene: 5. CDR3 in DNA: TGCGCCAGCAGCTCCCAGGGACTAGCGGGGGGAGAGCAGTTCTTC. Encoded protein: CASSSQGLAGGEQFF.

CDR3 sequence reads: CASSFLSDPGKLFF. CDR3 nucleotides: TGTGCCAGCAGTTTTCTGTCAGATCCGGGCAAACTGTTTTTT. The gene calls are TRBV12-3 or TRBV12-4 and TRBJ1-4; D is uncertain. V lost 3 bases and J lost 11, with 16 bases in between. This CDR3 has 14 residues.

Concerning this clonotype: The CDR3 ends on some other residue instead of the conserved phenylalanine or tryptophan, so this is likely a read error. The DNA is omitted, as the CDR3 cannot be located on it reliably, and the CDR3 follows TCRdb's listing. CDR3: CASSRDRGPTKV. The chain recombines TRBV7-9 with TRBJ1-1; TRBD1, the table's D call, lacks a check against the DNA. Germline CDR1 and CDR2: SEHNR and FQNEAQ (reference sequence). Ends included, the CDR3 has 12 residues.

This clonotype was seen a handful of times. V gene TRBV9 combines with J gene TRBJ2-1; no clear D gene. Trimming stripped 3 bases from V and 7 bases from J, with 11 bases between. Germline V gene data show CDR1 as SGDLS and CDR2 as YYNGEE. The CDR3 is 13 amino acids. CDR3 sequence (DNA): TGTGCCAGCAGCGCAGACCCGTGGAATGAGCAGTTCTTC. Amino acid sequence: CASSADPWNEQFF.

The table lists this clonotype with a few counts. This rearrangement joins TRBV5-1 to TRBJ2-3, with 7 bases matching TRBD1. Trimming removed 8 bases from V and 0 bases from J; junction bases left unmatched: 9. Germline V gene data show CDR1 as SGHRS and CDR2 as YFSETQ. This CDR3 is 15 amino acids long. CDR3 nucleotide sequence: TGCGCCAGTGTACAGGGGTCATCTAGCACAGATACGCAGTATTTT. This translates into CASVQGSSSTDTQYF.

In nucleotides, the CDR3 is TGCAGTGCTAGACGGAACACTGAAGCTTTCTTT. Translation: CSARRNTEAFF. The rearrangement uses TRBV20-1 and TRBJ1-1; D not resolved. Per the germline V gene, CDR1 is DFQATT and CDR2 is SNEGSKA (reference sequence). V lost 2 bases to trimming and J lost 1 base, with 2 bases between them. The CDR3 length is 11 residues.

The chain links TRBV4-3 to TRBJ1-4, with 10 nucleotides matching TRBD1. The J segment lost 6 bases and the V segment lost 0 bases, leaving 10 bases of the junction unmatched. This CDR3 spans 18 amino acids. Per germline, CDR1 LGHNA and CDR2 YSLEER. CDR3 nucleotide sequence: TGCGCCAGCAGCCAAGAAGGACCGGGACAGGGGAATGATGAAAAACTGTTTTTT. The encoded protein is CASSQEGPGQGNDEKLFF.

This clonotype was seen a single time. The V call is TRBV4-2, the J call TRBJ1-4; D not certain. The germline gives CDR1 LGHNA, CDR2 YNFKEQ. V shed 4 bases and J shed 8 bases, with 17 bases lying between them. This CDR3 has 15 amino acids. CDR3 DNA sequence: TGTGCCAGCAGCCCCGTAGGGCCAATGGAGGAAAAACTGTTTTTT. Its translation: CASSPVGPMEEKLFF.

The gene calls are TRBV5-5 and TRBJ2-2, with 8 positions matching TRBD1. The CDR3 runs to 15 residues. V lost 4 bases and J lost 6; bases outside the gene matches: 8. Germline V gene data show CDR1 as SGHKS and CDR2 as YYEKEE (reference sequence). In DNA, the CDR3 is TGTGCCAGCAGCCCCGACAGGGGATACGCCGGGGAGCTGTTTTTT. Residues: CASSPDRGYAGELFF.

Only a few counts were recorded for this clonotype. V and J are TRBV2 and TRBJ1-1; TRBD1 aligns across 8 bases. This CDR3 contains 14 residues. J gave up 1 base and V 3 bases, and 1 base lay outside the gene matches. Per the germline V gene, CDR1 is SNHLY and CDR2 is FYNNEI. The CDR3 coding sequence is TGTGCCAGCAGTGATGGACAGGGGAACACTGAAGCTTTCTTT. It is translated as CASSDGQGNTEAFF.

The chain links TRBV4-3 to TRBJ1-1, with D maybe TRBD1 (5 bases). V lost 3 bases, J lost 5 bases, and 16 bases lay in between. The CDR3 is 15 residues long. The germline V gene encodes CDR1 LGHNA and CDR2 YSLEER. The chain's CDR3 is CASSHGPQGSTEAFF. In DNA form, the CDR3 reads TGCGCCAGCAGCCATGGTCCCCAGGGCTCAACTGAAGCTTTCTTT.

The sample holds a few counts of this clonotype. The chain uses TRBV6-5 and TRBJ2-7; D perhaps matches TRBD2 (6 bases). The ends were cut back, 2 bases at V and 2 bases at J, with 10 bases in the middle. The germline V gene encodes CDR1 MNHEY and CDR2 SVGAGI. This CDR3 has 14 amino acids. CDR3 sequence: CASSYNGGTYEQYF. CDR3 bases: TGTGCCAGCAGTTACAATGGGGGGACCTACGAGCAGTACTTC.